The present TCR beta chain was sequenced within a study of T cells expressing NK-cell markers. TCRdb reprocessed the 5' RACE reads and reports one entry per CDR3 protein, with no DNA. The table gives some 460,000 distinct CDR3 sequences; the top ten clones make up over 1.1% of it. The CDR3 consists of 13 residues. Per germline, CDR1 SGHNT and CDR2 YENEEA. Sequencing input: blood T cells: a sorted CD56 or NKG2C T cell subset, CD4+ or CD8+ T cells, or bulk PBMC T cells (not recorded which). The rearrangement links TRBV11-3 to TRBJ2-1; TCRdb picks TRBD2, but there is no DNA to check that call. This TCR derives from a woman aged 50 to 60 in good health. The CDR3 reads CASSLEAGTEQFF.